The T cell receptor (beta chain) under discussion was sequenced for a study of blood T cell repertoires in COVID-19. The wider study: Sources were T cells, B-cell-depleted T cells, or PBMCs; the material itself was cDNA or gDNA.

The junction had 4 bases not matched to a gene; V was cut back by 6 bases and J by 5 bases. Germline V gives CDR1 MDHEN, CDR2 SYDVKM. This CDR3 contains 13 residues. In the authors' workflow: The authors estimated nucleated cell counts from reference gene primer amplification. The repertoire was sequenced with immunoSEQ multiplex PCR; TCRdb's copy has only in-frame clones and lacks some. The V and J calls and clone size are taken from that table; D and trimming were inferred from the DNA. The top ten hold approximately 5.6% of the sample, which has roughly 60,000 clones, approximately 82% seen once. The sequence was collected from a woman aged 55-69 years with acute or convalescent COVID-19. Sequencing was performed on peripheral blood. This chain connects TRBV28 to TRBJ1-5; TRBD1 aligns across 7 bases. Here the CDR3 DNA reads TGTGCCAGCAGCGGACAGGATTATCAGCCCCAGCATTTT. It encodes CASSGQDYQPQHF. The full variable domain, completed using reference TRBV28 and TRBJ1-5, is DVKVTQSSRYLVKRTGEKVFLECVQDMDHENMFWYRQDPGLGLRLIYFSYDVKMKEKGDIPEGYSVSREKKERFSLILESASTNQTSMYLCASSGQDYQPQHFGDGTRLSIL.